These T cell receptor beta chains were read from a single sample in a study of identical twins. TCRdb reanalysed the 5' RACE reads using MiXCR and keeps one entry per CDR3 protein. Of about 200,000 distinct CDR3 sequences in the sample, less than 8% were seen once. The same sample was also used in a study of yellow fever vaccine responses in identical twins.

Input material: memory (CD45RO+) T cells sorted from blood. The receptors originated from a woman aged 18-29 years in good health. CDR3s include the opening cysteine and the closing phenylalanine or tryptophan. Fields, in order: CDR3 protein, J gene, V gene.

CDR3 protein: CASSPSGTGNAYEQYF
J gene: TRBJ2-7
V gene: TRBV6-1

CDR3 protein: CAISDGVYTQYF
J gene: TRBJ2-3
V gene: TRBV10-3

CDR3 protein: CASSPEGTYSYEQYF
J gene: TRBJ2-7
V gene: TRBV27

CDR3 protein: CASSLIQGHNEQFF
J gene: TRBJ2-1
V gene: TRBV12-3/TRBV12-4

CDR3 protein: CASSLAGGGEGYTF
J gene: TRBJ1-2
V gene: TRBV5-1

CDR3 protein: CSAIAGVQSYEQYF
J gene: TRBJ2-7
V gene: TRBV20-1

CDR3 protein: CSVEDAGGGPLHF
J gene: TRBJ1-6
V gene: TRBV29-1

CDR3 protein: CASSVGTSGGRSYEQYF
J gene: TRBJ2-7
V gene: TRBV9

CDR3 protein: CSAPDSLAGAADTQYF
J gene: TRBJ2-3
V gene: TRBV20-1

CDR3 protein: CASSRAGDRQTDTQYF
J gene: TRBJ2-3
V gene: TRBV27

CDR3 protein: CASIRGGRNGELFF
J gene: TRBJ2-2
V gene: TRBV7-2

CDR3 protein: CSEILDTEAFF
J gene: TRBJ1-1
V gene: TRBV20-1

CDR3 protein: CSGLSGESSYNEQFF
J gene: TRBJ2-1
V gene: TRBV20-1

CDR3 protein: CASSPLTSGIGEQFF
J gene: TRBJ2-1
V gene: TRBV5-4

CDR3 protein: CASSPRQGGQETQYF
J gene: TRBJ2-5
V gene: TRBV7-3

CDR3 protein: CASSLAGMSPGELFF
J gene: TRBJ2-2
V gene: TRBV5-1

CDR3 protein: CASSLFDRGNYEQYF
J gene: TRBJ2-7
V gene: TRBV5-6

CDR3 protein: CASQQSGGLAPMWQFF
J gene: TRBJ2-1
V gene: TRBV12-3/TRBV12-4

CDR3 protein: CASSQQRGGKYF
J gene: TRBJ2-3
V gene: TRBV3-1

CDR3 protein: CASSQEGWGTYGYTF
J gene: TRBJ1-2
V gene: TRBV3-1

CDR3 protein: CSANTGREPGETQYF
J gene: TRBJ2-5
V gene: TRBV20-1

CDR3 protein: CSAPSRRQRGAETQYF
J gene: TRBJ2-5
V gene: TRBV20-1

CDR3 protein: CASSAGQGIGEQYF
J gene: TRBJ2-7
V gene: TRBV9

CDR3 protein: CASSLRSSGQPQHF
J gene: TRBJ1-5
V gene: TRBV7-2

CDR3 protein: CASTSGVSDTQYF
J gene: TRBJ2-3
V gene: TRBV2

CDR3 protein: CASRLEGFGETQYF
J gene: TRBJ2-5
V gene: TRBV28

CDR3 protein: CASSIGTSAVYEQFF
J gene: TRBJ2-1
V gene: TRBV4-3

CDR3 protein: CASSAGGAVKNIQYF
J gene: TRBJ2-4
V gene: TRBV5-1